The sequence of this T cell receptor (beta chain) was determined in a study of shared clonotypes between healthy human individuals. Study details: For every donor, three CD4 naive, three CD4 memory, two CD8 naive and one CD8 memory plates were used. Study-level results: Exclusively blood specimens were collected; tissue repertoires likely differ. Rarefaction demonstrated incomplete sorted-subset sequencing despite large depth.

V was cut by 4 bases and J by 1 base, with 7 bases left in between. The CDR3 consists of 13 residues. CDR1 and CDR2 (germline): LGHNA, YNFKEQ. Running of the assay took place at deep level. The protocol was immunoSEQ multiplex PCR, while the TCRdb copy is restricted to in-frame clones and leaves out a portion. This sample has hundreds of thousands of clones, with more than 85% found just once. As concerns this clone: The antigen is undetermined.

Terminally differentiated effector memory CD45RA+ cells were excluded by CCR7 positive selection of CD45RO-negative cells. This receptor was taken from a man between 25 and 39 years old in good health. J is TRBJ2-5 and V is TRBV4-2, with D possibly TRBD2 on 5 matching bases. Sequencing input: naive CD8+ T cells sorted from blood. DNA of the CDR3: TGTGCCAGCAGCCGGACTTTCCAAGAGACCCAGTACTTC. Translated: CASSRTFQETQYF.